This T cell receptor beta chain was recorded in a study of T-cell memory formation after mild COVID-19. Notes on the study in general: Pre-infection memory held some responding clones, suggesting pre-existing cross-reactive T cells responded. Among CD4+ contracting clones, most were CM and EM, and CD8+ ones EMRA.

TCRdb passed the 5' RACE reads through MiXCR, listing each CDR3 protein once. The repertoire includes 75,000 to 95,000 distinct CDR3 sequences, about 13% of them detected once, and around a quarter sits in the top ten. Worth noting for this clonotype: Its cognate antigen is unknown.

This TCR was sampled from an adult woman who had mild COVID-19 (a few samples of this study predate the infection). Cell type and time point are not known. Input material: PBMCs or a T cell subset sorted from them (not recorded which).

The CDR3: CASSLRHTGGSGELFF. CDR3 sequence (DNA): TGTGCCAGCAGCTTGAGGCATACCGGGGGGAGCGGGGAGCTGTTTTTT. The V gene is TRBV4-2, the J gene TRBJ2-2; 7 bases align to TRBD2. CDR1 LGHNA and CDR2 YNFKEQ come from the germline V gene. The length of the CDR3 is 16 residues. V gave up 5 bases and J gave up 7 bases; unmatched junction bases: 13.